A single sample is the source of the 10 T cell receptor beta chains below, sequenced in a study of blood T cells in healthy people across ages. The use of a sample-barcoded 5' primer and a J-beta primer mix characterized a second PCR of about 7 to 12 cycles. TCRdb re-derived calls from the 5' RACE reads in MiXCR, one entry per CDR3 protein. The sample has 1.5 million to 2 million distinct CDR3 sequences, 30% to 40% seen once. Sequencing was performed on blood. All receptors come from a human donor in good health.

In its sample, this clonotype was seen a few times. The chain is built from TRBV5-1 and TRBJ2-4; D may be TRBD1 (6 bases). The end of the DNA aligns better with TRBJ2-7, so the J call may be wrong. Germline values: CDR1 SGHRS, CDR2 YFSETQ. The CDR3 has 15 residues. The CDR3 DNA reads TGCGCCAGCAGCTTGGCGGCAGGGGCCCTTTACGAGCAGTACTTC. Protein sequence: CASSLAAGALYEQYF.

The chain employs TRBV5-5 and TRBJ1-4; no reliable D call. The CDR3 is made up of 14 amino acids. The V gene lost 3 bases and the J gene lost 2 bases, with 8 bases spanning the gap. Germline V CDR1 and CDR2: SGHKS, YYEKEE (reference sequence). For the CDR3, the DNA is TGTGCCAGCAGCTCCCCGGGGACTAATGAAAAACTGTTTTTT. This gives the protein CASSSPGTNEKLFF.

The J gene is TRBJ2-7, the V gene TRBV20-1; no firm D call. Trimming took 3 bases from V and 2 from J, leaving 11 bases between them. The CDR3 sequence is 13 residues long. Germline CDR1 reads DFQATT; CDR2 reads SNEGSKA (reference sequence). In DNA, the CDR3 is TGCAGTGCTAGGCCCGACAAAACCTACGAGCAGTACTTC. The encoded protein is CSARPDKTYEQYF.

Concerning this clonotype itself: An end of the junction differs from the germline gene, which may be a read error. This chain joins TRBV5-1 and TRBJ2-7; D possibly uses TRBD1 or TRBD2 (6 bases each). This CDR3 region has 16 residues. Germline CDR1 and CDR2: SGHRS and YFSETQ. The CDR3, as DNA: TGCGCCAGCAGCGCGCCCGGGGGCATGGTATCCTGCGAGCAGTACTTC. This codes for CASSAPGGMVSCEQYF.

This clonotype occurred a few times. The J gene is TRBJ1-2, the V gene TRBV24-1, with TRBD1 as a possible D gene (6 bases). Germline V CDR1 and CDR2: KGHDR, SFDVKD. CDR3 length equals 14 residues. V lost 8 bases, J lost 7 bases, and 19 bases lay in between. DNA of the CDR3: TGTGCCACCATGGGGTGGGGGCGCGACGGTGGCTACACCTTC. Its translation: CATMGWGRDGGYTF.

This clonotype was seen repeatedly, ten times or more. The gene calls are TRBV20-1 and TRBJ2-5; 8 bases fit TRBD2. CDR3 length: 15 residues. With V trimmed by 4 bases and J by 2 bases, 9 bases remained unmatched. The germline V gene encodes CDR1 DFQATT and CDR2 SNEGSKA (reference sequence). The CDR3 loop is CSAINVAGLQETQYF. The CDR3 DNA sequence: TGCAGTGCTATAAACGTAGCGGGGCTACAAGAGACCCAGTACTTC.

The chain joins TRBV7-9 to TRBJ2-5; 9 nucleotides agree with TRBD1. Germline V gene data show CDR1 as SEHNR and CDR2 as FQNEAQ (reference sequence). The CDR3 spans 16 residues. With 4 bases clipped from V and 5 bases from J, the junction kept 11 bases outside the gene matches. CDR3 amino acids: CASSSSPGQGVETQYF. The CDR3 DNA sequence: TGTGCCAGCAGCTCCTCACCGGGACAGGGTGTGGAGACCCAGTACTTC.

V and J are TRBV5-5 and TRBJ2-1, with D hard to call. Trimming took 2 bases from V and 2 from J, leaving 14 bases between them. Germline lookup yields CDR1 SGHKS and CDR2 YYEKEE (reference sequence). The CDR3 covers 16 residues. Here the CDR3 DNA reads TGTGCCAGCAGCTTAACTGTCCGAGCACCCTACAATGAGCAGTTCTTC. Amino acids: CASSLTVRAPYNEQFF.

A single count supports this clonotype. The chain recombines TRBV29-1 with TRBJ1-1, with 8 bases identical to TRBD1. CDR1 and CDR2 (germline): SQVTM, ANQGSEA. J lost 1 base, V lost 7 bases, and 5 bases had no gene match. The CDR3 length is 13 residues. The CDR3 here is CSGGQARNTEAFF. The CDR3 nucleotides read TGCAGCGGGGGACAGGCGAGGAACACTGAAGCTTTCTTT. The whole variable domain, filled in from reference TRBV29-1 and TRBJ1-1, reads SAVISQKPSRDICQRGTSLTIQCQVDSQVTMMFWYRQQPGQSLTLIATANQGSEATYESGFVIDKFPISRPNLTFSTLTVSNMSPEDSSIYLCSGGQARNTEAFFGQGTRLTVV.

The V and J genes are TRBV4-3 and TRBJ2-3, with 11 bases identical to TRBD2. Germline V lookup: CDR1 LGHNA, CDR2 YSLEER. The CDR3 extends over 17 amino acids. The V and J ends lost 1 base and 2 bases, in that order; junction bases with no gene match: 5. The CDR3 protein is CASSQGQLAGVTDTQYF. CDR3 DNA: TGCGCCAGCAGCCAAGGTCAACTAGCGGGGGTCACAGATACGCAGTATTTT.